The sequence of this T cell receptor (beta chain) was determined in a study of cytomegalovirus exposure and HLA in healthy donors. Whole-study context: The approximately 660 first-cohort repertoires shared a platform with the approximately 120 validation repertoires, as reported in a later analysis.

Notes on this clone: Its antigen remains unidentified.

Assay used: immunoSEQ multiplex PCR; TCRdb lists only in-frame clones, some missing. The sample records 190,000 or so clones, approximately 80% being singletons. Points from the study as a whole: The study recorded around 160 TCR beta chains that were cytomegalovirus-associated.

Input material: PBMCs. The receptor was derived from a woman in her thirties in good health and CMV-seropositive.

DNA for the CDR3: TGTGCCAGCAGCTTAGAGGCAGGGGGCGTCCCCACTGAAGCTTTCTTT. This translates into CASSLEAGGVPTEAFF. The chain has TRBV7-2 and TRBJ1-1; TRBD1 matches at 8 bases. The CDR3 has 16 amino acids. CDR1 and CDR2 from the germline V gene are SGHTA and FQGNSA. V was clipped by 1 base and J by 4 bases; unmatched bases: 8.